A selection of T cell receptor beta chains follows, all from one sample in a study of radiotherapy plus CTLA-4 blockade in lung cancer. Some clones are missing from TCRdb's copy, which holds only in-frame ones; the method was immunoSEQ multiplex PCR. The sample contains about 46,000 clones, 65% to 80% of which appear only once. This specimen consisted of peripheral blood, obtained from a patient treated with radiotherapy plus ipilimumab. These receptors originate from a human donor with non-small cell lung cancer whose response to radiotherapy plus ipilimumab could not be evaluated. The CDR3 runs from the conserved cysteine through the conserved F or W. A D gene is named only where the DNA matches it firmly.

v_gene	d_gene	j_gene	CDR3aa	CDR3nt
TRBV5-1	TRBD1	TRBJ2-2	CASTVAGGADGELFF	TGCGCCAGCACCGTGGCAGGGGGCGCGGACGGGGAGCTGTTTTTT
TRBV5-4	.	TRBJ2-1	CASSTPPGEFSNEQFF	TGTGCCAGCAGCACCCCCCCGGGAGAGTTTTCCAATGAGCAGTTCTTC
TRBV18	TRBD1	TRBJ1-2	CASSRGNRGYGYTF	TGTGCCAGCTCACGAGGGAACAGGGGCTATGGCTACACCTTC
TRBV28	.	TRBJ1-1	CASILEAFF	TGTGCCAGCATCCTCGAAGCTTTCTTT
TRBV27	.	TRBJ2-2	CASSMGAQGGELFF	TGTGCCAGCAGTATGGGGGCGCAGGGCGGGGAGCTGTTTTTT
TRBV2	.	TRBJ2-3	CASGGSTWTDTQYF	TGTGCCAGCGGCGGATCGACCTGGACAGATACGCAGTATTTT
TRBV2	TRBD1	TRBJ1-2	CASRPRTGSNYGYTF	TGTGCCAGCAGGCCAAGGACAGGGAGTAACTATGGCTACACCTTC
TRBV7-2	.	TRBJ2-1	CASSPSAAYNEQFF	TGTGCCAGCAGCCCCTCAGCGGCCTACAATGAGCAGTTCTTC
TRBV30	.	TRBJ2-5	CAWSDRNLGLLVVETQYF	TGTGCCTGGAGTGACCGAAATCTGGGACTGCTGGTCGTGGAGACCCAGTACTTC
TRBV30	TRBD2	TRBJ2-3	CAWSVRGGYVSTDTQYF	TGTGCCTGGAGTGTACGGGGGGGATATGTTAGCACAGATACGCAGTATTTT
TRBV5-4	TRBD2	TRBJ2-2	CASSLQRGGREELFF	TGTGCCAGCAGCTTGCAGAGGGGCGGGAGGGAGGAGCTGTTTTTT
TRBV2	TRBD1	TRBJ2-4	CASRLQGASKNIQYF	TGTGCCAGCAGGTTACAGGGGGCTTCCAAAAACATTCAGTACTTC
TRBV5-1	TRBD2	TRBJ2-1	CASSLSGAGDSGEQFF	TGCGCCAGCAGCTTGAGTGGCGCGGGGGACTCGGGAGAGCAGTTCTTC
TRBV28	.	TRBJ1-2	CASRRSLGGYTF	TGTGCCAGCAGGCGGAGCCTCGGTGGCTACACCTTC
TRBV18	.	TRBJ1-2	CASSPDTGNYGYTF	TGTGCCAGCTCACCCGACACGGGGAACTATGGCTACACCTTC